What follows are 2 T cell receptor beta chains derived from one specimen sequenced in a study of T cell repertoires in cytomegalovirus infection. TCRdb re-called the reads through MiXCR, storing one row per CDR3 protein. Of some 390,000 distinct CDR3 sequences in the sample, 15% to 20% were seen once. Material: PBMCs. All receptors derive from a human donor in good health (CMV status not recorded). Some clones in this sample may be carry-over from other donors' samples.

The chain couples TRBV20-1 to TRBJ2-7; 11 bases are shared with TRBD2. Looked up from germline, CDR1 is DFQATT and CDR2 is SNEGSKA (reference sequence). The V gene end was trimmed by 1 base and the J gene end by 1 base; junction bases not matched to a gene: 3. The CDR3 is 15 amino acids. The DNA of the CDR3 is TGCAGTGCTAGAGTGGGGACTAGCGGATCCTACGAGCAGTACTTC. Translating gives CSARVGTSGSYEQYF.

This rearrangement joins TRBV27 to TRBJ2-7; D is uncertain. This CDR3 is built from 11 residues. Trimming pared 8 bases from V and 2 bases from J, leaving 7 bases between. Per germline, CDR1 MNHEY and CDR2 SMNVEV (reference sequence). The CDR3 DNA sequence: TGTGCCAGCGGTTACGCCTACGAGCAGTACTTC. Amino acid sequence: CASGYAYEQYF.